Following are 12 T cell receptor beta chains from one sample sequenced in a study of shared clonotypes between healthy human individuals (TCRdb year 2020). Libraries came from the immunoSEQ multiplex PCR assay. TCRdb obtained this table from immuneACCESS and retained in-frame rearrangements with V and J assigned. These tables miss some clones; where compared with another copy, unresolved V genes account for less than half of the shortfall, and the remainder is unexplained. Here the sample has roughly 1 million clones; 60% to 80% occur a single time. Clones ranked in the top ten supply approximately 1.5% of the sample. Sequenced sample: memory CD4+ T cells sorted from blood. This specimen's cell subset or site label, per the study, means: CD45RA-negative fraction. The receptors originated from a man between 18 and 35 years old in good health.

The chain has TRBV10-3 and TRBJ1-5, with 8 bases lining up with TRBD1. The CDR3 length is 17 residues. V shed 0 bases and J 1 base; nucleotides not matched to a gene: 5. Germline V gives CDR1 ENHRY, CDR2 SYGVKD. In DNA form, the CDR3 reads TGTGCCATCAGTGAGTCGACAGGGGCGGGGAGCAATCAGCCCCAGCATTTT. Protein product: CAISESTGAGSNQPQHF.

V usage is TRBV27 and J usage is TRBJ2-6; D remains ambiguous. CDR1 and CDR2 (germline): MNHEY, SMNVEV (reference sequence). The CDR3 sequence is 13 residues long. V lost 8 bases, J lost 2 bases, and 7 bases lay in between. For the CDR3, the DNA is TGTGCCAGCCAGGTTACTGGGGCCAACGTCCTGACTTTC. This translates into CASQVTGANVLTF.

This clone showed up just once. The genes are TRBV6-5 and TRBJ2-3; a weak D match, TRBD2 (7 bases). The CDR3 loop spans 16 amino acids. Trimming removed 0 bases from V and 3 bases from J, with 13 bases in between. The germline gives CDR1 MNHEY, CDR2 SVGAGI. DNA for the CDR3: TGTGCCAGCAGTTACTCTAACCGGGGGGCGACAGATACGCAGTATTTT. It encodes CASSYSNRGATDTQYF.

This chain joins TRBV30 and TRBJ2-3; possible D gene TRBD1, 6 bases. Germline CDR1 GTSNPN, CDR2 SVGIG (reference sequence). The CDR3 sequence is 14 residues long. V lost 3 bases to trimming and J lost 1 base, with 11 bases between them. The CDR3 here is CAWSSGVGTDTQYF. For the CDR3, the DNA is TGTGCCTGGAGCTCAGGGGTAGGCACAGATACGCAGTATTTT.

This clone has ten or more counts. The sample contains more than one DNA sequence encoding this CDR3. The rearrangement joins TRBV2 to TRBJ2-7; the D is unclear. This CDR3 has 11 amino acids. Germline loops: CDR1 SNHLY, CDR2 FYNNEI. The V and J ends lost 4 bases and 2 bases respectively, with 3 bases between them. The CDR3 protein is CASSVTYEQYF. The DNA of the CDR3 is TGTGCCAGCAGTGTCACCTACGAGCAGTACTTC.

CDR3 bases: TGTGCCAGCAGCTTAGCCTTTAGGGAGACCCAGTACTTC. As protein: CASSLAFRETQYF. The J gene is TRBJ2-5, the V gene TRBV7-2; no definite D call. This CDR3 is 13 amino acids long. The germline CDR1 and CDR2 sequences are SGHTA and FQGNSA. V shed 0 bases and J shed 5 bases, with 7 bases lying between them.

As for this clone: This CDR3 is also generated by other DNA sequences in the sample. The chain links TRBV5-1 to TRBJ2-5; maybe TRBD2 (5 bases). CDR1 is SGHRS and CDR2 is YFSETQ in the germline V gene. The CDR3 is made up of 14 amino acids. Deletions cut 4 bases from V and 3 bases from J, with 13 bases between. The CDR3 loop reads CASSLGREKETQYF. The CDR3 DNA reads as TGCGCCAGCAGCCTCGGACGGGAAAAAGAGACCCAGTACTTC. The full variable domain, its missing parts supplied by reference TRBV5-1 and TRBJ2-5, is KAGVTQTPRYLIKTRGQQVTLSCSPISGHRSVSWYQQTPGQGLQFLFEYFSETQRNKGNFPGRFSGRQFSNSRSEMNVSTLELGDSALYLCASSLGREKETQYFGPGTRLLVL.

This clone was detected ten times or more. The chain recombines TRBV4-2 with TRBJ1-2; 9 positions agree with TRBD1. The CDR3 extends over 15 amino acids. CDR1 and CDR2 (germline): LGHNA, YNFKEQ. J lost 8 bases, V lost 3 bases, and 10 bases had no gene match. CDR3: CASSHPRETGGGYTF. The CDR3, as DNA: TGTGCCAGCAGCCACCCTAGGGAGACAGGGGGAGGCTACACCTTC.

The rearrangement joins TRBV28 to TRBJ1-1; no firm D call. V was cut by 1 base and J by 4 bases, with 10 bases left in between. The CDR3 covers 14 residues. CDR1 MDHEN and CDR2 SYDVKM come from the germline V gene. CDR3 bases: TGTGCCAGCAGTTTATTGGGGAAGGGCACTGAAGCTTTCTTT. Protein product: CASSLLGKGTEAFF.

The genes are TRBV7-2 and TRBJ2-5, with 11 bases aligning to TRBD2. V dropped 6 bases and J dropped 5; count of bases not matched to a gene: 8. CDR3 length equals 15 residues. The germline V gene has CDR1 SGHTA and CDR2 FQGNSA. In DNA, the CDR3 is TGTGCCAGCAGTCGAGTAGCGGGAGGGGGTGAGACCCAGTACTTC. This encodes CASSRVAGGGETQYF.

V and J are TRBV5-1 and TRBJ2-3; perhaps TRBD2 as D (5 bases). Germline V gene data show CDR1 as SGHRS and CDR2 as YFSETQ. The CDR3 covers 15 residues. The ends were cut back, 6 bases at V and 0 bases at J, with 14 bases in the middle. The chain's CDR3 is CASTLALSSTDTQYF. The CDR3 nucleotides read TGCGCCAGCACCCTAGCCCTAAGCAGCACAGATACGCAGTATTTT.

The rearrangement links TRBV7-2 to TRBJ2-3; tentatively, D is TRBD1 (6 bases). Germline assignment: CDR1 SGHTA and CDR2 FQGNSA. There are 15 residues in the CDR3. With 0 bases removed from V and 2 bases from J, the gap between germline ends came to 9 bases. The chain's CDR3 is CASSLAGAYTDTQYF. For the CDR3, the DNA is TGTGCCAGCAGCTTAGCGGGGGCCTACACAGATACGCAGTATTTT.